This T cell receptor beta chain was identified in a study of blood T cells in healthy people across ages (dated by TCRdb to 2015 to 2017). Study-level background: Template switching captured roughly one uniquely barcoded TCR beta cDNA molecule per two T cells in model experiments. The study measured age-related changes in TCR beta repertoire diversity using deep sequencing normalized with unique cDNA molecular identifiers. Four age groups were formed from the donors: young (average approximately 15 years), middle-aged (approximately 39), aged (about 62) and long-lived (around 82). Donors of different ages were randomly distributed across sequencing lanes to avoid experimental bias. For two donors (one aged 18 to 30 and one aged 80 or older), the study analyzed two additional independent replicas of 1 million unique cDNA reads from the same blood draw. What the work shows at the level of the full study, not this receptor alone: The CMV infection status of donors was not known, potentially confounding age-related changes in expanded clonotypes. Compared with the aged group, the long-lived group had more naive CD4+ T cells, fewer expanded clones and increased TCR diversity, suggesting age selection. As age increased, observed TCR beta diversity per million T cells dropped in a roughly linear way, and a significant reduction was already evident by age 40. Since profiling was done on bulk unsorted PBMCs, naive and antigen-experienced compartments could not be conclusively compared. Observed TCR beta diversity correlated strongly with the percentage of naive T cells measured by flow cytometry. Total diversity estimates from one million sequenced T cells were considered lower bounds and underestimates.

The donors were roughly 39 Caucasian individuals from Russia, aged roughly 6 to 100 years, who were systemically healthy. Ten milliliters of peripheral blood were drawn from each donor into EDTA-treated Vacutainer tubes. Ficoll-Paque density-gradient centrifugation was used to isolate PBMCs, with at least 6.5 million per sample. Total RNA was extracted from PBMCs with Trizol reagent, with at least 6 micrograms obtained per sample. The percentages of naive CD45RAhigh/CD27high T cells were determined by flow cytometry on a PBMC aliquot from every donor. The protocol used for the library was 5' RACE. The instrument was an Illumina HiSeq 2500. A second PCR of about 6 to 11 cycles was run with a J-beta primer mix and a sample-barcoded 5' primer. A unique molecular identifier was introduced onto each TCR beta cDNA molecule by a template-switch 5' adaptor carrying 12 random nucleotides. At least 3 million CDR3-containing paired-end reads were obtained from each sample. First-strand cDNA synthesis was performed from all RNA using the Mint cDNA synthesis kit, with priming by a TRBC-specific oligonucleotide. Following uracil-DNA glycosylase treatment, all cDNA underwent a first 18-cycle PCR with the universal primers M1SS and BC2_uni_R. Concerning the study's data processing: Each sample was normalized by randomly selecting 1 million high-quality reads, each carrying a distinct molecular identifier. Instead of being binned into consensus sequences, reads that shared molecular identifiers were thrown out. MiTCR, with a Q25 quality threshold and the strictest error-elimination algorithm, was used for CDR3 identification, clonotype clustering and error correction. A nonparametric unseen species model with Euler transformation was used to estimate a lower bound on total TCR beta diversity. TCRdb's own reprocessing of the public reads used fastp at Q25 and MiXCR and kept productive beta chains. Duplicate CDR3 protein sequences are folded into a single record with the most common DNA and genes. The V and J calls and clone size are TCRdb's, not the authors'. This sample has more than 1.4 million distinct CDR3 sequences in its table, and 42% of those were observed once. The ten largest clones represent less than 8% of the sample.

Reading the germline V gene gives CDR1 MNHNS and CDR2 SASEGT. Between the V and J ends, shortened by 4 bases and 0 bases respectively, the junction contains 13 bases. The CDR3 sequence holds 15 residues, the cysteine and phenylalanine included. The read is trimmed to its CDR3 DNA, 45 bases read in frame from base 1. On this clonotype: The specificity of this receptor is unknown. Base qualities were left out, and no much larger clone turns up one base away.

Sequenced input: blood. Recombination connected TRBV6-1 to TRBJ2-7; the D segment could be TRBD2, given 5 matching bases. This clonotype was sampled from a woman in her late teens or twenties in good health. The CDR3 loop reads CASSGGTGSSYEQYF. The DNA sequence follows: TGTGCCAGCAGTGGGGGTACGGGGAGCTCCTACGAGCAGTACTTC.